Listed here are 28 T cell receptor beta chains from one sample, sequenced in a study of post-analysis software for immune sequencing data. Overall study findings and caveats: Patients showed TRBV5-6, TRBV5-1 and TRBV20-1 among 4 or 5 TRBV segments more frequent than in controls.

Antigens for these TCRs are unknown. TCR beta libraries were prepared from cDNA with unique molecular identifiers. Each CDR3 protein gets one entry after TCRdb re-called the PCR reads with MiXCR. The sample carries some 800,000 distinct CDR3 sequences, approximately 44% recorded once. The material sequenced was blood. The source of these receptors is a girl under 18 with multiple sclerosis.

In its sample, this clonotype was seen a few times. This sequence joins TRBV6-5 and TRBJ2-7, with 8 bases matching TRBD1. The CDR3 covers 14 residues. The germline V gene has CDR1 MNHEY and CDR2 SVGAGI. The ends lost 4 bases at V and 1 base at J; junction bases unmatched: 3. CDR3 in amino acids: CASSSDRVSYEQYF. The CDR3 DNA sequence: TGTGCCAGCAGTTCGGACAGGGTGTCCTACGAGCAGTACTTC.

On this clonotype itself: At one end the junction does not follow the germline gene, possibly because of a read error. CDR3 in DNA: TGTGCCAGCAGCCTAGCGGGAGTTGGGGCAGATACGCAGTATTTT. It yields the protein CASSLAGVGADTQYF. The chain couples TRBV7-9 to TRBJ2-3, with 10 bases identical to TRBD2. The CDR3 is made up of 15 amino acids. Germline V gene sequence: CDR1 SEHNR, CDR2 FQNEAQ (reference sequence).

The J gene is TRBJ2-4, the V gene TRBV15; 7 bases align to TRBD2. The CDR3 sequence is 16 residues long. CDR1 is LNHNV, CDR2 YYDKDF, per germline (reference sequence). Unmatched junction bases numbered 7, after V lost 4 bases and J lost 1 base. The CDR3 is CATSTHGGEAKNIQYF. For the CDR3, the DNA is TGTGCCACCAGCACACATGGGGGGGAGGCCAAAAACATTCAGTACTTC.

V gene TRBV28 combines with J gene TRBJ2-7, with unresolved D. The J call is doubtful: the DNA matches TRBJ2-5 better. Germline V gene data show CDR1 as MDHEN and CDR2 as SYDVKM. The length of the CDR3 is 12 residues. CDR3 sequence: CASRDESGTQYF. CDR3 DNA: TGTGCCAGCAGAGACGAGTCTGGGACCCAGTACTTC.

In its sample, this clonotype was seen a few times. The J gene is TRBJ2-1, the V gene TRBV12-5; D not certain. V was pared by 1 base and J by 9 bases, with 7 bases between. The germline V gene has CDR1 LGHNT and CDR2 FRNRAP. This CDR3 contains 12 residues. CDR3 residues: CASGLGHVEQFF. DNA for the CDR3: TGTGCTAGTGGTTTGGGACACGTTGAGCAGTTCTTC. Supplemented by reference TRBV12-5 and TRBJ2-1, the full variable domain reads DARVTQTPRHKVTEMGQEVTMRCQPILGHNTVFWYRQTMMQGLELLAYFRNRAPLDDSGMPKDRFSAEMPDATLATLKIQPSEPRDSAVYFCASGLGHVEQFFGPGTRLTVL.

This chain links TRBV2 with TRBJ2-1; D gene uncertain. The CDR3 totals 13 residues. Germline CDR1 reads SNHLY; CDR2 reads FYNNEI. V lost 7 bases, J lost 3 bases, and 10 bases lay in between. CDR3 protein: CASNPTFYNEQFF. The CDR3 nucleotides are TGTGCCAGCAATCCGACATTCTACAATGAGCAGTTCTTC.

This clonotype was seen only a few times. This chain uses TRBV7-9 with TRBJ2-7, with 13 bases fitting TRBD2. V dropped 5 bases and J dropped 2; count of bases not matched to a gene: 9. CDR3 size: 17 residues. Germline CDR1 reads SEHNR; CDR2 reads FQNEAQ (reference sequence). Written as DNA, the CDR3 is TGTGCCAGCAGCACCCGGACTAGCGGGGGTTTCCCCTACGAGCAGTACTTC. Residues: CASSTRTSGGFPYEQYF.

This rearrangement joins TRBV12-3 or TRBV12-4 to TRBJ2-7, with D unclear. There are 14 residues in the CDR3. V was trimmed by 6 bases and J by 5 bases, leaving 17 bases between them. The CDR3 nucleotides read TGTGCCAGCAGCTATAGGAGCTCTAGGGACGAGCAGTACTTC. Its protein is CASSYRSSRDEQYF.

J is TRBJ2-1 and V is TRBV7-3; TRBD2 matches 12 bases. The trim removed 5 bases at V and 9 bases at J, leaving 11 bases unmatched. CDR1 and CDR2 from the germline V gene are SGHTA and FQGTGA. CDR3 size: 16 residues. The CDR3 spells CASSPRASGRAAEQFF. CDR3 bases: TGTGCCAGCAGCCCAAGGGCTAGCGGGAGGGCCGCTGAGCAGTTCTTC. Based on the CDR3 plus reference TRBV7-3 and TRBJ2-1, the full variable domain is GAGVSQTPSNKVTEKGKYVELRCDPISGHTALYWYRQSLGQGPEFLIYFQGTGAADDSGLPNDRFFAVRPEGSVSTLKIQRTERGDSAVYLCASSPRASGRAAEQFFGPGTRLTVL.

This chain links TRBV24-1 with TRBJ1-1; D is ambiguous. Germline CDR1 reads KGHDR; CDR2 reads SFDVKD. V gave up 3 bases and J gave up 2 bases, with 9 bases separating them. The CDR3 consists of 14 residues. Here the CDR3 reads CATSDAGSNTEAFF. In DNA form, the CDR3 reads TGTGCCACCAGTGATGCGGGATCCAACACTGAAGCTTTCTTT.

This chain connects TRBV28 to TRBJ2-7, with D hard to call. Germline V lookup: CDR1 MDHEN, CDR2 SYDVKM. Deletions cut 3 bases from V and 0 bases from J, with 12 bases between. The CDR3 is 15 residues long. The CDR3, as DNA: TGTGCCAGCAGTTTGAACAGCTTGAGCTCCTACGAGCAGTACTTC. Its protein product is CASSLNSLSSYEQYF.

This chain links TRBV2 with TRBJ2-5, with a tentative D call TRBD1 (5 bases). V lost 8 bases, J lost 1 base, and 11 bases lay in between. The CDR3 sequence is 13 residues long. Germline CDR1 SNHLY, CDR2 FYNNEI. CDR3 sequence reads: CASWGWGQETQYF. CDR3 sequence (DNA): TGTGCCAGCTGGGGCTGGGGCCAAGAGACCCAGTACTTC. The full variable domain, rest sourced from reference TRBV2 and TRBJ2-5, is EPEVTQTPSHQVTQMGQEVILRCVPISNHLYFYWYRQILGQKVEFLVSFYNNEISEKSEIFDDQFSVERPDGSNFTLKIRSTKLEDSAMYFCASWGWGQETQYFGPGTRLLVL.

This rearrangement joins TRBV27 to TRBJ1-2, with D perhaps matching TRBD1 (5 bases). In germline, CDR1 is MNHEY, CDR2 SMNVEV (reference sequence). The CDR3 is made up of 11 amino acids. V lost 10 bases and J 8 bases, leaving 14 bases between the germline ends. The DNA for the CDR3 is TGTGCCACCCATCGAGGGGTCGGCTACACCTTC. Its protein product is CATHRGVGYTF.

This clonotype was counted only a few times. V is TRBV29-1 and J is TRBJ1-2, with 11 nucleotides matching TRBD1. Germline V gene data show CDR1 as SQVTM and CDR2 as ANQGSEA. This CDR3 region has 14 residues. J gave up 7 bases and V 7 bases, and 11 bases lay outside the gene matches. The CDR3 protein is CSAVGQGAGSGYTF. In nucleotides, the CDR3 is TGCAGCGCCGTCGGACAGGGGGCGGGTTCTGGCTACACCTTC.

The J gene is TRBJ2-7, the V gene TRBV20-1; D could derive from TRBD1 or TRBD2 (5 bases each). Trimming left V 5 bases short and J 1 base short, with 12 bases between. Germline loops: CDR1 DFQATT, CDR2 SNEGSKA (reference sequence). This CDR3 comprises 13 residues. CDR3 amino acids: CSAFRDGSYEQYF. In nucleotides, the CDR3 is TGCAGTGCTTTCCGGGACGGATCCTACGAGCAGTACTTC.

The rearrangement links TRBV5-1 to TRBJ1-2; 11 nucleotides agree with TRBD1. Germline assignment: CDR1 SGHRS and CDR2 YFSETQ. Trimming removed 4 bases from V and 7 bases from J; junction bases left unmatched: 9. This CDR3 comprises 15 residues. The DNA of the CDR3 is TGCGCCAGCAGCAAGAATGGACAGGGGGCTGGTGGCTACACCTTC. Its protein product is CASSKNGQGAGGYTF. The variable domain in full, with the rest retrieved from reference TRBV5-1 and TRBJ1-2, is KAGVTQTPRYLIKTRGQQVTLSCSPISGHRSVSWYQQTPGQGLQFLFEYFSETQRNKGNFPGRFSGRQFSNSRSEMNVSTLELGDSALYLCASSKNGQGAGGYTFGSGTRLTVV.

The chain is built from TRBV14 and TRBJ2-5, with 7 bases lining up with TRBD2. This CDR3 comprises 15 residues. V was pared by 4 bases and J by 5 bases, with 10 bases of the junction left unmatched. CDR1 is SGHDN and CDR2 is FVKESK in the germline V gene. The CDR3 nucleotides are TGTGCCAGCAGCCCGGGACTACAGCCGGTGGAGACCCAGTACTTC. Its protein is CASSPGLQPVETQYF. Supplemented by reference TRBV14 and TRBJ2-5, the full variable domain reads EAGVTQFPSHSVIEKGQTVTLRCDPISGHDNLYWYRRVMGKEIKFLLHFVKESKQDESGMPNNRFLAERTGGTYSTLKVQPAELEDSGVYFCASSPGLQPVETQYFGPGTRLLVL.

V and J are TRBV5-6 and TRBJ1-1; a weak D match, TRBD1 (6 bases). Trimming cost V 4 bases and J 6 bases, with 7 bases left between them. Germline CDR1 and CDR2: SGHDT and YYEEEE. This CDR3 is built from 11 residues. CDR3 coding DNA: TGTGCCAGCAGCGGGGGCCCTGAAGCTTTCTTT. It translates to CASSGGPEAFF.

This clonotype was seen a handful of times. The chain's CDR3 is CASSLGQVEQYF. The DNA for the CDR3 is TGTGCCAGCAGCTTAGGTCAGGTCGAGCAGTACTTC. The chain employs TRBV13 and TRBJ2-7; D is ambiguous. The germline V gene has CDR1 PRHDT and CDR2 FYEKMQ (reference sequence). Between the trimmed V and J ends, which lost 0 bases and 6 bases, there was a span of 6 bases. This CDR3 spans 12 amino acids.

The gene calls are TRBV3-1 and TRBJ2-1; the match to TRBD1 covers 11 bases. With V trimmed by 7 bases and J by 4 bases, 18 bases remained unmatched. This CDR3 is built from 19 residues. From germline, CDR1 is LGHDT and CDR2 YNNKEL (reference sequence). This chain's CDR3 is CASTSDRGLGDGWYNEQFF. As DNA, the CDR3 is TGTGCCAGCACCTCGGACAGGGGGCTAGGGGACGGGTGGTACAATGAGCAGTTCTTC.

The chain links TRBV10-3 to TRBJ2-5, with D hard to call. The CDR3 loop spans 14 amino acids. Germline V lookup: CDR1 ENHRY, CDR2 SYGVKD. With 6 bases removed from V and 3 bases from J, the gap between germline ends came to 14 bases. The CDR3 bases are TGTGCCATCAGACCGGGCCCAACCGAAGAGACCCAGTACTTC. It translates to CAIRPGPTEETQYF.

CDR3 nucleotides: TGTGCCAGCAGTACCCCCAGGGGGTACCAAGAGACCCAGTACTTC. It translates to CASSTPRGYQETQYF. The chain combines TRBV28 with TRBJ2-5; 7 positions agree with TRBD1. With 5 bases clipped from V and 0 bases from J, the junction kept 6 bases outside the gene matches. The germline gives CDR1 MDHEN, CDR2 SYDVKM. This CDR3 region has 15 residues.

This chain uses TRBV6-5 with TRBJ2-5; D is unclear. The end of the DNA aligns better with TRBJ2-7, so the J call may be wrong. Germline V gives CDR1 MNHEY, CDR2 SVGAGI. CDR3 length equals 14 residues. CDR3 residues: CASSYAGFADEQYF. In DNA form, the CDR3 reads TGTGCCAGCAGTTACGCCGGGTTCGCCGACGAGCAGTACTTC.

Only one count was recorded for this clonotype. The chain links TRBV7-8 to TRBJ1-1; D is unclear. Between the trimmed V and J ends, which lost 6 bases and 0 bases, there was a span of 14 bases. CDR1 SGHVS and CDR2 FQNEAQ come from the germline V gene. The CDR3 is 15 residues long. The CDR3 DNA reads TGTGCCAGCAGTTACGCTCGGGGAATGAACACTGAAGCTTTCTTT. Translating gives CASSYARGMNTEAFF.

This chain joins TRBV28 and TRBJ2-1; D is perhaps TRBD2 (5 bases). This CDR3 is 14 amino acids long. Germline CDR1 MDHEN, CDR2 SYDVKM. The germline V and J ends were trimmed by 6 bases and 8 bases, with 17 bases remaining between them. CDR3 protein: CASSPVRGWDEQFF. For the CDR3, the DNA is TGTGCCAGCAGCCCAGTGAGAGGGTGGGATGAGCAGTTCTTC. The complete variable domain, with remaining parts taken from reference TRBV28 and TRBJ2-1, reads DVKVTQSSRYLVKRTGEKVFLECVQDMDHENMFWYRQDPGLGLRLIYFSYDVKMKEKGDIPEGYSVSREKKERFSLILESASTNQTSMYLCASSPVRGWDEQFFGPGTRLTVL.

This clonotype has more than one count but fewer than ten. The chain employs TRBV12-5 and TRBJ1-2, with a possible D match to TRBD1 (5 bases). Trimming removed 5 bases from V and 2 bases from J, with 24 bases in between. CDR3 size: 18 residues. Per the germline V gene, CDR1 is LGHNT and CDR2 is FRNRAP. The CDR3 sequence: CASGLSPKGGGTNYGYTF. DNA of the CDR3: TGTGCTAGTGGTCTAAGCCCAAAGGGTGGGGGTACAAACTATGGCTACACCTTC.

The chain uses TRBV20-1 and TRBJ2-3; perhaps TRBD2 as D (6 bases). The V end lost 6 bases, the J end lost 7 bases, and 26 bases lay between the germline ends. Germline V gene lookup returns CDR1 DFQATT and CDR2 SNEGSKA (reference sequence). The CDR3 runs to 16 residues. The CDR3 DNA sequence: TGCAGTGCCGACGTGAGGAGGGAGCGACTCGGGAATACGCAGTATTTT. Its translation: CSADVRRERLGNTQYF.

V usage is TRBV30 and J usage is TRBJ1-1, with 11 bases that match TRBD1. CDR1 is GTSNPN and CDR2 is SVGIG in the germline V gene (reference sequence). The CDR3 has 14 amino acids. With 3 bases clipped from V and 4 bases from J, the junction kept 4 bases outside the gene matches. For the CDR3, the DNA is TGTGCCTGGAGCATGGGACAGGGGGGCACTGAAGCTTTCTTT. Amino acid sequence: CAWSMGQGGTEAFF.